Listed below are T cell receptor beta chains from one sample, sequenced in a study of CD8+ T cells in alopecia areata. Some clones are missing from TCRdb's copy, which holds only in-frame ones; the method was immunoSEQ multiplex PCR. The table has some 170,000 clones, about 54% seen once. Sequencing used CD4+ T cells sorted from blood, obtained at approximately week 60, from a patient treated with tofacitinib. All receptors derive from a human donor with alopecia areata. CDR3s leave out the opening cysteine and the closing phenylalanine or tryptophan. A D gene is named only where the DNA matches it firmly.

CDR3aa | d_gene | j_gene | v_gene
SASSNGGVVQPQH | - | TRBJ1-5 | TRBV29-1
AWSGQSISRGYT | - | TRBJ1-2 | TRBV30
ASRSLTNTGELF | - | TRBJ2-2 | TRBV2
ASSLETGTGGYEQY | TRBD1 | TRBJ2-7 | TRBV5-1
ASSSRNRRSSYNEQF | - | TRBJ2-1 | TRBV5-1
ASSLGYTGELF | - | TRBJ2-2 | TRBV5-6
ASNRDENQPQH | - | TRBJ1-5 | TRBV2
ASRGQGPYQPQH | TRBD1 | TRBJ1-5 | TRBV6-5
ASSQDPRPGELF | - | TRBJ2-2 | TRBV4-1
ASSLRQETQY | - | TRBJ2-5 | TRBV7-9
SVGPYLGTEAF | - | TRBJ1-1 | TRBV29-1
ASSLVGGNQPQH | - | TRBJ1-5 | TRBV5-1
AWTLGPGNNQPQH | - | TRBJ1-5 | TRBV30
AWGGQDPYYGYT | TRBD1 | TRBJ1-2 | TRBV30
ASSLADTQY | - | TRBJ2-3 | TRBV5-1
ASSLAQETQY | - | TRBJ2-5 | TRBV7-6
ASSSGGRVTQETQY | - | TRBJ2-5 | TRBV5-1
ASKSYSRNQETQY | - | TRBJ2-5 | TRBV23-1
SVRAGQGTSDGYEQY | TRBD1 | TRBJ2-7 | TRBV29-1
ASSLAYGKNTGELF | - | TRBJ2-2 | TRBV7-2
ASSVGKDEQY | - | TRBJ2-7 | TRBV6-1
AWSATGLAEAF | - | TRBJ1-1 | TRBV30
AWSVSSVSTDTQY | - | TRBJ2-3 | TRBV30
AWSVLRLDEKLF | - | TRBJ1-4 | TRBV30
ASSSQGRYTEAF | TRBD1 | TRBJ1-1 | TRBV6-6
ASSRTGQSGTGELF | TRBD1 | TRBJ2-2 | TRBV5-1
ASSLSWQGLYEQY | - | TRBJ2-7 | TRBV7-2
ASSGDRQQETQY | - | TRBJ2-5 | TRBV5-1
ASKGTAENTGELF | TRBD1 | TRBJ2-2 | TRBV2
AWMDFGKERNSPLH | - | TRBJ1-6 | TRBV30
AWSLAVGTLGDTQY | - | TRBJ2-3 | TRBV30
ASSWRVSETQY | - | TRBJ2-5 | TRBV11-2
ASQMGRTQETQY | - | TRBJ2-5 | TRBV2
ASSSDRAGTEAF | TRBD1 | TRBJ1-1 | TRBV19
ASRDGSNQPQH | - | TRBJ1-5 | TRBV6-5
ASSPRNNEQF | - | TRBJ2-1 | TRBV18
ASSLSRNYGYT | - | TRBJ1-2 | TRBV7-9
ASSLSRDSPEDTQY | TRBD1 | TRBJ2-3 | TRBV7-3
ASSQGEITEAF | TRBD1 | TRBJ1-1 | TRBV2
ASSLGLAGTQY | TRBD2 | TRBJ2-5 | TRBV7-7
ASTYYMNTEAF | - | TRBJ1-1 | TRBV2
ASRTPGQVNSPLH | TRBD1 | TRBJ1-6 | TRBV6-1
ASSARQGTNYGYT | TRBD1 | TRBJ1-2 | TRBV2
ASSSGVQPQH | - | TRBJ1-5 | TRBV2
ASSDTPGPQETQY | - | TRBJ2-5 | TRBV10-1
ASSPLDWVYNEQF | - | TRBJ2-1 | TRBV11-2
ASSHPSPRQPPLHIQY | - | TRBJ2-4 | TRBV23-1
ASRGLYEQY | - | TRBJ2-7 | TRBV2
ASSLLAGGQETQY | TRBD2 | TRBJ2-5 | TRBV5-1
ASSLRENTGELF | - | TRBJ2-2 | TRBV2